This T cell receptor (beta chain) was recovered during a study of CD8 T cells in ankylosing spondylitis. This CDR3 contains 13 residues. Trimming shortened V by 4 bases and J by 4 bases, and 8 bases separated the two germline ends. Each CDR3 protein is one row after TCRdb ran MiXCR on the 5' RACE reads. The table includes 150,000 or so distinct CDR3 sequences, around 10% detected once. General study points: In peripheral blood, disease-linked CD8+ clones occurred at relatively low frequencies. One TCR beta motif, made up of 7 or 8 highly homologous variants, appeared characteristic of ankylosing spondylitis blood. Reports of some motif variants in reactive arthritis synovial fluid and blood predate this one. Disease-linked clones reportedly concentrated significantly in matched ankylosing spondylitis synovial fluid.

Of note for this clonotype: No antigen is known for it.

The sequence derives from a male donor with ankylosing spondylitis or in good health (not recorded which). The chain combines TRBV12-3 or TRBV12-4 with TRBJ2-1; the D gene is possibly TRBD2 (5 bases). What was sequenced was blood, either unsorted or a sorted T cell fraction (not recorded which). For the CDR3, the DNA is TGTGCCAGCAGTTCCGGGGTTTACAATGAGCAGTTCTTC. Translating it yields CASSSGVYNEQFF.